Described below is a single TCR beta chain sequence and its context. Trimming at V came to 3 bases and at J to 0 bases, leaving 10 bases not matched to a gene. This CDR3 has 19 amino acids. Germline loops: CDR1 ENHRY, CDR2 SYGVKD. In TCRdb, the RT-PCR reads were re-called with MiXCR into one record per CDR3 protein. This repertoire shows hundreds of thousands of distinct CDR3 sequences, roughly 38% found once; its top ten account for 9.5% to 13%. This entry is derived from a study of patients and donors after allogeneic stem cell transplantation. This receptor was taken from a human donor who was either an allogeneic HSCT recipient or a stem cell or donor lymphocyte infusion donor (not recorded which). It is not recorded whose cells these are; they may come from a transplant donor. Sequenced input: blood, either unsorted or a sorted T cell fraction (not recorded which). This chain uses TRBV10-3 with TRBJ1-6; 8 bases are a match to TRBD1. CDR3 region: CAISDPDRVPSSYNSPLHF. The CDR3 region has the DNA TGTGCCATCAGTGACCCGGACAGGGTCCCGAGCTCCTATAATTCACCCCTCCACTTT.